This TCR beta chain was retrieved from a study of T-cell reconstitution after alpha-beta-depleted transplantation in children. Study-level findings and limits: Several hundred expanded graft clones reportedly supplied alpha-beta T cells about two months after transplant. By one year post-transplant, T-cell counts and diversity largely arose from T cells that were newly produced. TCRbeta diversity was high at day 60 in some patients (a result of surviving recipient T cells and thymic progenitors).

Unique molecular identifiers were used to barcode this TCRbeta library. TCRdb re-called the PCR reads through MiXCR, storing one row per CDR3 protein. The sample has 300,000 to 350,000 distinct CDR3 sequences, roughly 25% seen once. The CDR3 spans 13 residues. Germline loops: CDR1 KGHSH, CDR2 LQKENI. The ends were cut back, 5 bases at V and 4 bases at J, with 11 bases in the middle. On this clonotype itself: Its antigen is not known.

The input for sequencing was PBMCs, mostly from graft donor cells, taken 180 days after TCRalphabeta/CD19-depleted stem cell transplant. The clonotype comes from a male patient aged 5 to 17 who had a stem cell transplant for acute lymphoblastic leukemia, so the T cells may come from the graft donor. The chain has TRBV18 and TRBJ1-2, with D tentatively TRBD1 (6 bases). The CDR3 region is CASSRQVLYGYTF. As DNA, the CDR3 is TGTGCCAGCTCAAGACAGGTTCTCTATGGCTACACCTTC.